The 13 T cell receptor beta chains in this list originate from one sample, sequenced in a study of T-cell reconstitution after alpha-beta-depleted transplantation in children. Library preparation (for TCRbeta) was performed with unique molecular identifiers. MiXCR, applied by TCRdb to the PCR reads, yields one record per CDR3 protein. The table shows around 71,000 distinct CDR3 sequences, with 7.3% occurring only once. This specimen consisted of PBMCs from the stem cell graft donor, obtained from the stem cell graft. Receptor source: a human donor who donated a stem cell graft to a child with acute lymphoblastic leukemia.

This clonotype came up many times. The chain uses TRBV5-5 and TRBJ1-6; D remains unclear. V gave up 2 bases and J gave up 7 bases, with 13 bases separating them. The CDR3 is made up of 15 amino acids. Germline V gene lookup returns CDR1 SGHKS and CDR2 YYEKEE (reference sequence). The DNA for the CDR3 is TGTGCCAGCAGCTTTGACGGCTTGAGCAATTCACCCCTCCACTTT. Protein: CASSFDGLSNSPLHF.

The chain combines TRBV5-1 with TRBJ2-3; tentatively, D is TRBD1 (5 bases). The germline V gene has CDR1 SGHRS and CDR2 YFSETQ. The V and J ends lost 2 bases and 0 bases respectively, with 10 bases between them. The CDR3 has 15 residues. CDR3 loop: CASSFRQSSTDTQYF. The CDR3 bases are TGCGCCAGCAGCTTCAGACAGTCTAGCACAGATACGCAGTATTTT.

This clonotype showed up many times. The chain employs TRBV4-1 and TRBJ1-4; D may be TRBD1 (5 bases). The V end was cut by 0 bases, the J end by 10 bases, with 6 bases between. The CDR3 consists of 12 residues. Germline assignment: CDR1 MGHRA and CDR2 YSYEKL. The CDR3 DNA reads as TGCGCCAGCAGCCAAGAAGACAGAAAACTGTTTTTT. Encoded protein: CASSQEDRKLFF.

This clonotype has a count of ten or more. This sequence joins TRBV5-1 and TRBJ2-5, with D tentatively TRBD2 (6 bases). The CDR3 extends over 17 amino acids. In germline, CDR1 is SGHRS, CDR2 YFSETQ. Trimming took 4 bases from V and 1 from J, leaving 20 bases between them. The CDR3 loop reads CASSPASGTGPQETQYF. CDR3 DNA: TGCGCCAGCAGCCCGGCCTCCGGGACTGGGCCCCAAGAGACCCAGTACTTC.

The table lists this clonotype with many counts. This chain uses TRBV5-6 with TRBJ2-7; D ambiguous. Germline CDR1 and CDR2: SGHDT and YYEEEE. The CDR3 loop spans 14 amino acids. Trimming cost V 0 bases and J 7 bases, with 14 bases left between them. CDR3: CASSLALMPPEQYF. The CDR3 DNA follows: TGTGCCAGCAGCTTGGCCTTGATGCCCCCGGAGCAGTACTTC.

This clonotype occurred many times. Here the CDR3 DNA reads TGTGCCAGCAGCCGGCTTGGGGGGCTGGTCGCCGGGGAGCTGTTTTTT. Translation: CASSRLGGLVAGELFF. The V gene is TRBV7-8, the J gene TRBJ2-2, with D perhaps TRBD1 or TRBD2 (6 bases each). The CDR3 is made up of 16 amino acids. The V gene's germline CDR1 is SGHVS and CDR2 FQNEAQ. Trimming shortened V by 5 bases and J by 6 bases, and 19 bases separated the two germline ends.

The chain joins TRBV28 to TRBJ2-5, with 9 bases identical to TRBD1. There are 15 residues in the CDR3. The V segment lost 6 bases and the J segment 5 bases; nucleotides outside the gene matches: 10. Germline CDR1 MDHEN, CDR2 SYDVKM. The CDR3 DNA is TGTGCCAGCAGGGGGGGACAGGGCGGTGGGGAGACCCAGTACTTC. As protein: CASRGGQGGGETQYF.

This clonotype was observed at least ten times. The rearrangement joins TRBV6-2 or TRBV6-3 to TRBJ2-2; 9 bases are a match to TRBD2. Germline CDR1 and CDR2: MNHEY and SVGEGT. Trimming removed 6 bases from V and 2 bases from J; junction bases left unmatched: 4. The CDR3 sequence is 15 residues long. CDR3: CASRLAGFNTGELFF. CDR3 DNA sequence: TGTGCCAGCAGACTAGCGGGTTTTAACACCGGGGAGCTGTTTTTT.

This clonotype has a count of ten or more. V gene TRBV7-2 combines with J gene TRBJ1-5; 7 bases align to TRBD1. With V trimmed by 5 bases and J by 7 bases, 8 bases remained unmatched. This CDR3 region has 14 residues. CDR1 is SGHTA and CDR2 is FQGNSA in the germline V gene. CDR3 sequence: CASSTTGREQPQHF. Here the CDR3 DNA reads TGTGCCAGCAGCACGACAGGGAGGGAACAGCCCCAGCATTTT.

This clonotype was picked up a small number of times. V and J are TRBV13 and TRBJ1-1; D possibly corresponds to TRBD1 (5 bases). The CDR3 is 13 residues long. CDR1 and CDR2 from the germline V gene are PRHDT and FYEKMQ (reference sequence). V was clipped by 5 bases and J by 1 base, with 8 bases between them. The CDR3 region is CASSLQENTEAFF. The CDR3, as DNA: TGTGCCAGCAGCCTACAGGAGAACACTGAAGCTTTCTTT.

This clonotype was counted at least ten times. The gene calls are TRBV20-1 and TRBJ2-3; 7 positions agree with TRBD1. Per the germline V gene, CDR1 is DFQATT and CDR2 is SNEGSKA (reference sequence). Unmatched junction bases numbered 10, after V lost 5 bases and J lost 2 bases. The CDR3 covers 15 residues. The CDR3 spells CSAYLGQDITDTQYF. For the CDR3, the DNA is TGCAGTGCTTACCTCGGACAGGACATCACAGATACGCAGTATTTT.

This clonotype was seen ten or more times. This chain links TRBV4-3 with TRBJ1-3, with D possibly matching TRBD1 (5 bases). This CDR3 is 15 amino acids long. Trimming removed 5 bases from V and 3 bases from J, with 14 bases in between. From germline, CDR1 is LGHNA and CDR2 YSLEER. The CDR3 nucleotides read TGCGCCAGCAGCACGGGGGTCTCAGGTGGAAACACCATATATTTT. Residues: CASSTGVSGGNTIYF.

In its sample, this clonotype was seen many times. The junction does not match germline at one end; this may be a read error. This chain connects TRBV27 to TRBJ2-7, with TRBD2 identical over 7 bases. The germline gives CDR1 MNHEY, CDR2 SMNVEV (reference sequence). The length of the CDR3 is 10 residues. The CDR3 nucleotides are TGTGCCAGCATTATAACGGGGGAGGGCTTC. Translation gives CASIITGEGF.